These 6 T cell receptor beta chains were all obtained from the same sample, sequenced in a study of T cells in Graves' hyperthyroidism and ophthalmopathy. It was RNA transcripts that yielded the amplified TCR beta CDR3 regions. Carried out on the TCR CDR3, a first-round RT-PCR used the HTBI primer set. TCRdb reprocessed the multiplex PCR reads with MiXCR, giving one entry per CDR3 protein. The data show over 400,000 distinct CDR3 sequences, with under 15% seen just once and around 13% held by the top ten. The material sequenced was blood. The receptors stem from a man aged 18 to 29 with Graves' ophthalmopathy.

This clonotype has a handful of counts. V is TRBV18 and J is TRBJ1-2, with D unclear. The CDR3 has 16 amino acids. The V gene's germline CDR1 is KGHSH and CDR2 LQKENI. V lost 2 bases to trimming and J lost 1 base, with 14 bases between them. The CDR3 nucleotides are TGTGCCAGCTCACCAGTTGTAGGATCAAATAACTATGGCTACACCTTC. It codes for CASSPVVGSNNYGYTF.

This clonotype was seen a handful of times. The CDR3 DNA reads TGTGCCAGCAGTTTAGAAAGCGGGGGGGCGGGGTCTGAGCAGTTCTTC. Protein product: CASSLESGGAGSEQFF. The chain is built from TRBV12-3 or TRBV12-4 and TRBJ2-1; the match to TRBD2 covers 10 bases. V shed 1 base and J 9 bases; nucleotides not matched to a gene: 9. The CDR3 consists of 16 residues.

This clonotype was picked up many times. The rearrangement links TRBV10-2 to TRBJ2-1, with a weak D call TRBD2 (6 bases). The length of the CDR3 is 15 residues. V lost 8 bases, J lost 6 bases, and 20 bases lay in between. The germline gives CDR1 WSHSY, CDR2 SAAADI. The CDR3 nucleotides read TGCGCCAGCGCCCGGGGACTGGTGCCCGGCAATGAGCAGTTCTTC. It yields the protein CASARGLVPGNEQFF.

This clonotype was found a few times. The chain uses TRBV4-2 and TRBJ2-7, with D perhaps matching TRBD1 (6 bases). This CDR3 is built from 16 residues. Germline V gene lookup returns CDR1 LGHNA and CDR2 YNFKEQ. Trimming shortened V by 2 bases and J by 7 bases, and 21 bases separated the two germline ends. CDR3 in DNA: TGTGCCAGCAGCCAAAATCCAGGGGACACCTCTCAAGAGCAGTACTTC. Translating it yields CASSQNPGDTSQEQYF.

This clonotype was found many times. The chain has TRBV6-1 and TRBJ2-7, with D tentatively TRBD2 (5 bases). Trimming left V 2 bases short and J 6 bases short, with 11 bases between. Per germline, CDR1 MNHNS and CDR2 SASEGT. CDR3 length: 13 amino acids. CDR3 bases: TGTGCCAGCAGTGAACTAGCCTCTGTCGAGCAGTACTTC. Translation: CASSELASVEQYF.

V is TRBV27 and J is TRBJ2-3; TRBD1 might be the D (6 bases). Trimming removed 5 bases from V and 3 bases from J, with 15 bases in between. Per germline, CDR1 MNHEY and CDR2 SMNVEV (reference sequence). The CDR3 is 15 amino acids. This chain's CDR3 is CASSDRAGTTDTQYF. The CDR3 nucleotides are TGTGCCAGCAGTGATCGTGCCGGGACAACAGATACGCAGTATTTT.